Below, 5 T cell receptor beta chains from the same sample are listed, as sequenced in a study of T cells after yellow fever vaccination (dated by TCRdb to about 2019). Receptor libraries were prepared by 5' RACE. The reads were generated on an Illumina NovaSeq 6000. The public sequencing data were trimmed at Q25 with fastp and processed into clonotypes with MiXCR by TCRdb, which kept only in-frame beta chains. Each entry merges the rows of one CDR3 protein and shows their most common DNA and genes. Present in this sample are about 350,000 distinct CDR3 sequences, over 4% of which were seen just once. The ten biggest clones cover 20% to 25% of the sample. The sample's treatment or condition label, in plain terms: live attenuated yellow fever vaccine strain. The sequences come from PBMCs, collected 5 days after the yellow fever booster vaccination. The receptors were gathered from a man younger than 30 who received the YFV17D yellow fever vaccine.

The chain joins TRBV4-3 to TRBJ1-6; 7 bases are a match to TRBD1. Per the germline V gene, CDR1 is LGHNA and CDR2 is YSLEER. This CDR3 has 17 amino acids. V lost 2 bases and J lost 4; bases outside the gene matches: 8. The CDR3 spells CASSQTTAGGYNSPLHF. CDR3 nucleotide sequence: TGCGCCAGCAGCCAAACCACGGCAGGGGGTTATAATTCACCCCTCCACTTT.

The chain recombines TRBV24-1 with TRBJ2-3; a weak D match, TRBD1 (6 bases). The CDR3 spans 16 residues. Per the germline V gene, CDR1 is KGHDR and CDR2 is SFDVKD. The ends were cut back, 2 bases at V and 0 bases at J, with 11 bases in the middle. The CDR3 DNA follows: TGTGCCACCAGTGATTCGGGACAATCTAGCACAGATACGCAGTATTTT. Translation gives CATSDSGQSSTDTQYF.

The J gene is TRBJ2-7, the V gene TRBV5-4; 9 bases map to TRBD2. The CDR3 sequence is 17 residues long. V gave up 3 bases and J gave up 6 bases; unmatched junction bases: 16. In germline, CDR1 is SGHNT, CDR2 YYREEE (reference sequence). CDR3 bases: TGTGCCAGCAGCTCAGATGGCGGGGGGGCCTTTGCTGTCGAGCAGTACTTC. Protein product: CASSSDGGGAFAVEQYF.

This clonotype appeared many times. The chain carries TRBV21-1 and TRBJ2-7; the tabulated D call, TRBD1, remains unverified against the DNA. TRBV21-1 has pseudogene status. There are 13 residues in the CDR3. CDR3 region: CASGRDRGYEQYV. The CDR3, as DNA: TGTGCCAGCGGAAGGGACAGGGGCTACGAGCAGTACGTC.

This clonotype was recorded at least ten times. The CDR3 protein is CASSQGGSYADTQYF. The CDR3 region has the DNA TGTGCCAGCAGCCAAGGGGGTAGCTACGCAGATACGCAGTATTTT. The genes are TRBV3-1 and TRBJ2-3; D not certain. V was clipped by 1 base and J by 4 bases, with 12 bases between them. This CDR3 has 15 residues. Germline V gene data show CDR1 as LGHDT and CDR2 as YNNKEL (reference sequence).